Listed below are T cell receptor beta chains from one sample, sequenced in a study of T cell responses to AZD1222 COVID-19 vaccine. Assay: immunoSEQ multiplex PCR; the TCRdb copy retains only in-frame clones and omits some. This sample carries 95,000 to 150,000 clones, 85% to 90% of them seen once, and the ten largest clones take 6.5% to 9.5%. The sample consisted of peripheral blood, taken on day 0 of AZD1222 vaccination. The receptors stem from an adult in good health. The CDR3 runs from the conserved cysteine through the conserved F or W. Each record gives: J gene, clone size, V gene, D gene, CDR3 protein, CDR3 DNA. The D gene is left open where the match is weak. Only part of the rows carry a size: once, few, many, or a class if the clone is expanded.

TRBJ2-5 | - | TRBV7-2 | - | CASSLVVGETQYF | TGTGCCAGCAGCTTAGTTGTCGGGGAGACCCAGTACTTC
TRBJ1-1 | - | TRBV29-1 | TRBD1 | CSVEGQGWRETEAFF | TGCAGCGTTGAGGGACAGGGGTGGAGAGAGACTGAAGCTTTCTTT
TRBJ1-4 | few | TRBV6-5 | - | CASTDRGGANEKLFF | TGTGCCAGCACCGATAGAGGGGGGGCTAATGAAAAACTGTTTTTT
TRBJ2-7 | - | TRBV19 | TRBD1 | CASSINGGTGKVEQYF | TGTGCCAGTAGTATCAACGGTGGGACAGGGAAGGTCGAGCAGTACTTC
TRBJ2-7 | - | TRBV7-8 | TRBD2 | CASRRDLAGGGEQYF | TGTGCCAGCAGGCGCGACCTAGCGGGGGGAGGCGAGCAGTACTTC
TRBJ2-7 | - | TRBV5-1 | - | CASSSAGTVYEQYF | TGCGCCAGCAGCTCCGCCGGGACGGTATACGAGCAGTACTTC
TRBJ2-5 | few | TRBV6-1 | TRBD1 | CASSELAGGSWETQYF | TGTGCCAGCAGTGAATTGGCAGGGGGCTCTTGGGAGACCCAGTACTTC
TRBJ2-1 | - | TRBV11-1 | TRBD1 | CASSSGQGYNEQFF | TGTGCCAGCAGCTCCGGACAGGGATACAATGAGCAGTTCTTC
TRBJ1-5 | - | TRBV27 | - | CASSSTKRTSSNQPQHF | TGTGCCAGCAGTTCTACAAAAAGGACATCTAGCAATCAGCCCCAGCATTTT
TRBJ1-5 | - | TRBV18 | TRBD1 | CASSTYDSGGGYQPQHF | TGTGCCAGCTCAACTTACGATTCAGGGGGAGGGTATCAGCCCCAGCATTTT
TRBJ2-3 | - | TRBV3-1/TRBV3-2 | TRBD2 | CASSSSSSGVGGTQYF | TGTGCCAGCAGCTCTTCATCTAGCGGGGTCGGGGGTACGCAGTATTTT
TRBJ1-6 | - | TRBV19 | - | CASSIIGRGNSPLHF | TGTGCCAGTAGTATAATTGGCAGGGGTAATTCACCCCTCCACTTT
TRBJ2-5 | - | TRBV5-1 | - | CASMVGTFQETQYF | TGCGCCAGCATGGTCGGGACCTTCCAAGAGACCCAGTACTTC
TRBJ2-5 | - | TRBV11-1 | TRBD2 | CASSSPGGRETQYF | TGTGCCAGCAGCTCCCCCGGGGGGAGGGAGACCCAGTACTTC
TRBJ2-2 | - | TRBV2 | TRBD1 | CASSDLGTENTGELFF | TGTGCCAGCAGTGATCTTGGGACAGAGAACACCGGGGAGCTGTTTTTT
TRBJ1-5 | few | TRBV10-2 | - | CASSEYSNQPQHF | TGCGCCAGCAGTGAGTACAGCAATCAGCCCCAGCATTTT
TRBJ1-4 | - | TRBV29-1 | - | CSAPGAGEKLFF | TGCAGCGCACCGGGAGCGGGGGAAAAACTGTTTTTT
TRBJ2-3 | - | TRBV27 | TRBD2 | CASSTSGDTQYF | TGTGCCAGCAGCACTAGCGGAGATACGCAGTATTTT
TRBJ1-1 | - | TRBV6-5 | - | CASNRGLNTEAFF | TGTGCCAGCAATCGGGGGTTGAACACTGAAGCTTTCTTT
TRBJ2-4 | - | TRBV5-5 | TRBD1 | CASTDRDRAIF | TGTGCCAGCACCGACCGGGACAGGGCTATCTTC
TRBJ2-1 | - | TRBV10-3 | - | CATISGSSYNEQFF | TGTGCCACGATCTCGGGGAGCTCCTACAATGAGCAGTTCTTC
TRBJ2-1 | - | TRBV6-5 | - | CASSYSERNEQFF | TGTGCCAGCAGTTACTCGGAACGAAATGAGCAGTTCTTC
TRBJ1-2 | - | TRBV12-3/TRBV12-4 | - | CASSLKGNYGYTF | TGTGCCAGCAGTTTAAAGGGTAACTATGGCTACACCTTC
TRBJ1-1 | - | TRBV28 | - | CASSLGAGPATEAFF | TGTGCCAGCAGTTTAGGCGCGGGCCCGGCCACTGAAGCTTTCTTT
TRBJ1-5 | - | TRBV7-2 | - | CASSLRDGRQPQHF | TGTGCCAGCAGCTTAAGGGACGGGAGGCAGCCCCAGCATTTT
TRBJ2-7 | - | TRBV10-3 | TRBD1 | CAIRGQGSSEQYF | TGTGCCATCAGGGGACAGGGGTCTTCCGAGCAGTACTTC
TRBJ1-6 | - | TRBV6-2/TRBV6-3 | TRBD1 | CASSYSTGANSPLHF | TGTGCCAGCAGTTACTCGACAGGGGCCAATTCACCCCTCCACTTT
TRBJ2-1 | - | TRBV7-2 | - | CASSVGGENEQFF | TGTGCCAGCAGCGTGGGGGGAGAGAATGAGCAGTTCTTC
TRBJ1-3 | - | TRBV28 | - | CASTSGAVPSGNTIYF | TGTGCCAGCACCTCTGGGGCGGTCCCCTCTGGAAACACCATATATTTT
TRBJ2-2 | - | TRBV2 | - | CASSEAGAGRTGELFF | TGTGCCAGCAGTGAAGCCGGGGCAGGCCGCACCGGGGAGCTGTTTTTT
TRBJ2-5 | - | TRBV5-1 | - | CASSLPAVQETQYF | TGCGCCAGCAGCTTGCCGGCAGTCCAAGAGACCCAGTACTTC
TRBJ2-5 | - | TRBV2 | TRBD1 | CASRADRVQETQYF | TGTGCCAGCAGGGCCGACAGGGTCCAAGAGACCCAGTACTTC
TRBJ1-5 | - | TRBV2 | TRBD1 | CASSYGTGLKLGNQPQHF | TGTGCCAGCAGTTACGGGACAGGATTGAAGTTAGGCAATCAGCCCCAGCATTTT
TRBJ1-5 | once | TRBV28 | TRBD1 | CASTLGRQGRSVNQPQHF | TGTGCCAGTACCCTGGGGAGACAGGGTAGGAGTGTCAATCAGCCCCAGCATTTT
TRBJ2-3 | - | TRBV19 | - | CASSGVSPSTDTQYF | TGTGCCAGTAGTGGGGTCTCCCCTAGCACAGATACGCAGTATTTT
TRBJ2-5 | - | TRBV19 | - | CASSARARETQYF | TGTGCCAGTAGTGCCCGGGCCAGGGAGACCCAGTACTTC
TRBJ1-3 | - | TRBV3-1/TRBV3-2 | - | CASSQDRRNTIYF | TGTGCCAGCAGCCAAGATCGAAGAAACACCATATATTTT
TRBJ1-1 | - | TRBV2 | - | CASRVMLGGNTEAFF | TGTGCCAGCAGAGTCATGCTCGGCGGGAACACTGAAGCTTTCTTT
TRBJ2-7 | - | TRBV5-1 | TRBD2 | CASRPGGSGPYEQYF | TGCGCCAGCAGACCCGGGGGGAGCGGTCCCTACGAGCAGTACTTC
TRBJ1-5 | - | TRBV6-2/TRBV6-3 | - | CASSSEGLFQPQHF | TGTGCCAGCAGTTCAGAAGGGTTGTTTCAGCCCCAGCATTTT
TRBJ2-5 | - | TRBV7-3 | TRBD2 | CASSPKGLAGEETQYF | TGTGCCAGCAGCCCCAAGGGACTAGCGGGAGAAGAGACCCAGTACTTC